The sequence of this T cell receptor (beta chain) was determined in a study of T cell responses to AZD1222 COVID-19 vaccine. Using immunoSEQ multiplex PCR, the repertoire was profiled, and TCRdb retains in-frame clones only, with some absent. The sample carries 130,000 to 150,000 clones, around nine tenths recorded once. Remarks on this clone: As yet, its antigen is unknown.

Broader study findings: Spike-specific TCR breadth and depth were elevated following two AZD1222 doses. The CD4 TCRs associated with vaccination extended across spike and predominated at 160-218 and 743-854. Only a handful of AZD1222 recipients tested seropositive at baseline.

The germline V gene encodes CDR1 MNHNS and CDR2 SASEGT. CDR3 length: 16 amino acids. With 3 bases clipped from V and 0 bases from J, the junction kept 4 bases outside the gene matches. Sample: peripheral blood, taken on day 0 of MenACWY control vaccination. This receptor was identified in an adult in good health. V and J are TRBV6-1 and TRBJ2-3; 9 positions match TRBD2. CDR3 sequence: CASSDRAGGSTDTQYF. CDR3 sequence (DNA): TGTGCCAGCAGTGACCGAGCGGGGGGTAGCACAGATACGCAGTATTTT.